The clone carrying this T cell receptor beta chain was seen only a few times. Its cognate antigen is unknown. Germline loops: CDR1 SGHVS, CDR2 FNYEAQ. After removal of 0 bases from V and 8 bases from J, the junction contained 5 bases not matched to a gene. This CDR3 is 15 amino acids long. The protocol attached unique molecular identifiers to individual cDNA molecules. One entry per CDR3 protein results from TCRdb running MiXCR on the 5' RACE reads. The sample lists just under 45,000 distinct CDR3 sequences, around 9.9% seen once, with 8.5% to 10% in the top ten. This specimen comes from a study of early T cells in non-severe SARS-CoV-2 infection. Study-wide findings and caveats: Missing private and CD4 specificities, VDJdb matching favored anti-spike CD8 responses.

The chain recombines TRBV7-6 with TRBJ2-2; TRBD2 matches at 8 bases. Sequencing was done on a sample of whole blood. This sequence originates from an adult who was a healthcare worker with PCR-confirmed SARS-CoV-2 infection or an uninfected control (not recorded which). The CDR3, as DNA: TGTGCCAGCAGCTTAGCCCCGGGGGGGTCTGGGGAGCTGTTTTTT. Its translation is CASSLAPGGSGELFF.